The sequence of this T cell receptor beta chain was determined in a study of T cells after yellow fever vaccination. Overall study results and limits: The secondary response showed a weaker magnitude and a faster peak, day 5 versus 15.

The sample holds a few counts of this clonotype. Its antigen remains unknown. TCRdb re-called the 5' RACE reads with MiXCR, one entry per CDR3 protein. The table records about 500,000 distinct CDR3 sequences, about 15% of them present only once. The CDR3 covers 14 residues. Between the trimmed V and J ends, which lost 6 bases and 5 bases, there was a span of 17 bases. Germline-derived CDR1 and CDR2 are MNHNS and SASEGT. The chain combines TRBV6-1 with TRBJ2-7; D is possibly TRBD2 (6 bases). This sample comprised PBMCs, obtained 5 to 6 days after the first yellow fever vaccination. The clonotype originates from a man between 18 and 29 years old who received the YFV17D yellow fever vaccine. The CDR3 is CASSSHRERHEQYF. CDR3 sequence (DNA): TGTGCCAGCAGCTCCCACCGGGAGCGCCACGAGCAGTACTTC.